The following is a TCR beta chain sequence with its context. Using immunoSEQ multiplex PCR, the repertoire was profiled, and TCRdb retains in-frame clones only, with some absent. The data contain roughly 100,000 clones, 86% of them singletons. These data originate in a study of control samples from healthy donors and cancer patients. V gave up 7 bases and J gave up 4 bases; unmatched junction bases: 5. The length of the CDR3 is 13 residues. Germline CDR1 SNHLY, CDR2 FYNNEI. Sequencing was performed on blood. This sequence joins TRBV2 and TRBJ2-3; 7 nucleotides agree with TRBD1. This sequence originates from a woman aged 45-65 years in good health. As DNA, the CDR3 is TGTGCCAGCAAGACAGGGCGGGCAGATACGCAGTATTTT. Encoded protein: CASKTGRADTQYF.